This T cell receptor beta chain was observed in a study of CD8 T cells in Susac syndrome. Random hexamers were used to reverse transcribe roughly 0.5 to 1 ug of RNA. Across 54 Vbeta and 13 Jbeta, immunoSEQ multiplex PCR amplified TCR beta CDR3. Each CDR3 protein gets one entry after TCRdb re-called the immunoSEQ multiplex PCR reads with MiXCR. The repertoire consists of 250,000 to 300,000 distinct CDR3 sequences, with about 91% occurring once and the leading ten covering 0.18%. The TCR was taken from a human donor with multiple sclerosis. Source material: CD8+ T cells from PBMCs.

CDR3 in amino acids: CASSSPTSGRSYEQYF. The DNA for the CDR3 is TGTGCCAGCAGCTCCCCGACCAGCGGTAGGTCCTACGAGCAGTACTTC. V gene TRBV7-9 combines with J gene TRBJ2-7; D might be TRBD2 (5 bases). CDR3 length equals 16 residues. V was cut by 4 bases and J by 1 base, with 17 bases left in between. Germline CDR1 and CDR2: SEHNR and FQNEAQ (reference sequence).